These 14 T cell receptor beta chains were sequenced from one sample in a study of blood T cell repertoires in COVID-19. The assay was immunoSEQ multiplex PCR, and TCRdb's table has in-frame clones only and misses some. The repertoire has 150,000 to 200,000 clones, roughly 91% of them found once; the top ten carry around 4.8%. Specimen: peripheral blood. These receptors were taken from a human donor in a cohort sampled during active COVID-19.

This rearrangement joins TRBV7-9 to TRBJ2-5; tentatively, D is TRBD1 (6 bases). V gave up 11 bases and J gave up 5 bases, with 15 bases separating them. The germline V gene encodes CDR1 SEHNR and CDR2 FQNEAQ (reference sequence). This CDR3 is 12 amino acids long. The CDR3 reads CASDRNSETQYF. The CDR3 region has the DNA TGTGCCTCGGACAGAAACTCGGAGACCCAGTACTTC.

The gene calls are TRBV29-1 and TRBJ1-2; weak D call: TRBD1 (6 bases). CDR1 SQVTM and CDR2 ANQGSEA come from the germline V gene. CDR3 length equals 12 residues. V lost 4 bases, J lost 4 bases, and 10 bases lay in between. The CDR3 loop reads CSVATGPYGYTF. As DNA, the CDR3 is TGCAGCGTTGCTACAGGGCCCTATGGCTACACCTTC. Drawing the rest from reference TRBV29-1 and TRBJ1-2, the complete variable domain is SAVISQKPSRDICQRGTSLTIQCQVDSQVTMMFWYRQQPGQSLTLIATANQGSEATYESGFVIDKFPISRPNLTFSTLTVSNMSPEDSSIYLCSVATGPYGYTFGSGTRLTVV.

This clone came up once. The CDR3 DNA follows: TGTGCCAGCAGTGAGGGACTCCATTATGGCTACACCTTC. This encodes CASSEGLHYGYTF. The V and J genes are TRBV25-1 and TRBJ1-2, with D possibly matching TRBD1 (5 bases). The CDR3 consists of 13 residues. V was pared by 3 bases and J by 5 bases, with 10 bases between. Per germline, CDR1 MGHDK and CDR2 SYGVNS.

This chain's CDR3 is CASSVGDRGDQPQHF. CDR3 nucleotides: TGTGCCAGCAGCGTAGGAGACAGGGGCGATCAGCCCCAGCATTTT. The chain couples TRBV9 to TRBJ1-5; the match to TRBD1 covers 8 bases. Germline V gives CDR1 SGDLS, CDR2 YYNGEE. With 0 bases clipped from V and 5 bases from J, the junction kept 4 bases outside the gene matches. The CDR3 runs 15 residues.

This rearrangement joins TRBV9 to TRBJ2-5; 9 bases fit TRBD2. The V and J ends lost 0 bases and 7 bases, in that order; junction bases with no gene match: 7. Germline values: CDR1 SGDLS, CDR2 YYNGEE. The CDR3 is 15 amino acids. The CDR3 sequence: CASSVGELAGTTQYF. The CDR3 nucleotides read TGTGCCAGCAGCGTAGGTGAACTAGCGGGTACGACCCAGTACTTC.

J is TRBJ2-7 and V is TRBV2; 9 positions agree with TRBD1. The junction had 8 bases not matched to a gene; V was cut back by 7 bases and J by 1 base. The CDR3 runs to 15 residues. Germline CDR1 SNHLY, CDR2 FYNNEI. CDR3 region: CASNTGQGQSYEQYF. CDR3 coding DNA: TGTGCCAGCAACACGGGACAGGGACAATCCTACGAGCAGTACTTC.

This chain joins TRBV5-1 and TRBJ2-7; D is uncertain. This CDR3 has 11 amino acids. Trimming removed 4 bases from V and 6 bases from J, with 8 bases in between. Germline V gene sequence: CDR1 SGHRS, CDR2 YFSETQ. The CDR3 is CASSAGGEQYF. CDR3 sequence (DNA): TGCGCCAGCAGCGCCGGTGGCGAGCAGTACTTC.

The chain carries TRBV19 and TRBJ2-1; D is unresolved. The CDR3 extends over 13 amino acids. Trimming left V 3 bases short and J 10 bases short, with 13 bases between. CDR1 and CDR2 from the germline V gene are LNHDA and SQIVND (reference sequence). CDR3 nucleotides: TGTGCCAGTAGTATTAACAGTGTACACGAGCAGTTCTTC. Its protein product is CASSINSVHEQFF.

The chain uses TRBV6-1 and TRBJ1-2, with 10 bases matching TRBD1. V gave up 3 bases and J gave up 2 bases; unmatched junction bases: 0. Germline CDR1 is MNHNS and CDR2 is SASEGT. The CDR3 length is 14 residues. The CDR3 region is CASSEDRGNYGYTF. The CDR3 region has the DNA TGTGCCAGCAGTGAGGACAGGGGGAACTATGGCTACACCTTC.

The gene calls are TRBV5-8 and TRBJ1-1, with 9 bases aligning to TRBD1. Germline V CDR1 and CDR2: SGHTS, YDEGEE. The CDR3 runs to 15 residues. Trimming removed 6 bases from V and 9 bases from J; junction bases left unmatched: 15. CDR3 residues: CASNEIGQGLLQAFF. CDR3 coding DNA: TGTGCCAGCAACGAAATTGGACAGGGGCTGTTGCAAGCTTTCTTT.

The rearrangement uses TRBV7-9 and TRBJ1-1; the D gene is possibly TRBD1 (5 bases). Deletions cut 5 bases from V and 11 bases from J, with 18 bases between. The germline V gene encodes CDR1 SEHNR and CDR2 FQNEAQ (reference sequence). The CDR3 has 13 residues. The CDR3 protein is CASSLGSGNSAFF. The CDR3 nucleotides read TGTGCCAGCAGCCTGGGATCAGGGAATTCCGCTTTCTTT.

The rearrangement joins TRBV30 to TRBJ2-1; the D gene is possibly TRBD1 (5 bases). The V gene's germline CDR1 is GTSNPN and CDR2 SVGIG (reference sequence). V lost 0 bases and J 1 base, leaving 10 bases between the germline ends. The CDR3 runs 15 residues. The CDR3, as DNA: TGTGCCTGGAGTGTAACAGGACCTTCCTACAATGAGCAGTTCTTC. Amino acid sequence: CAWSVTGPSYNEQFF.

V usage is TRBV10-3 and J usage is TRBJ2-1; 9 bases are a match to TRBD2. With V trimmed by 8 bases and J by 7 bases, 9 bases remained unmatched. The CDR3 extends over 14 amino acids. Germline CDR1 reads ENHRY; CDR2 reads SYGVKD. The CDR3 loop is CAIGSSGNGNEQFF. CDR3 in DNA: TGTGCCATCGGTTCTAGCGGGAACGGTAATGAGCAGTTCTTC.

The chain's CDR3 is CASINGGGTVTEAFF. As DNA, the CDR3 is TGTGCCAGCATAAACGGCGGGGGGACGGTGACTGAAGCTTTCTTT. V is TRBV7-8 and J is TRBJ1-1, with a weak D call TRBD1 (5 bases). The ends were cut back, 7 bases at V and 5 bases at J, with 20 bases in the middle. This CDR3 contains 15 residues. CDR1 and CDR2 (germline): SGHVS, FQNEAQ.